This T cell receptor beta chain was found in a study of OX40 agonist ivuxolimab in advanced cancers. Study-level information: All patients had ivuxolimab intravenously every 2 weeks at 0.01 to 10 mg/kg.

With respect to this clone: What it binds is not known.

Autoimmune disease history or systemic immunosuppression led to patient exclusion. The CDR3 has 13 residues. Looked up from germline, CDR1 is MGHRA and CDR2 is YSYEKL. With 4 bases removed from V and 7 bases from J, the gap between germline ends came to 10 bases. Sequenced by immunoSEQ multiplex PCR; TCRdb stores in-frame clones only, minus some. Among about 69,000 clones listed, around 90% were seen once. General observations from the study: CD8+ T cells (on average) carried more expanded clones than CD4+ T cells.

This TCR was sampled from an adult with an advanced solid tumor such as melanoma, head and neck, liver or kidney cancer. This chain uses TRBV4-1 with TRBJ1-4, with D possibly TRBD1 on 6 matching bases. Material: CD4+ or CD8+ T cells sorted from blood, obtained in a trial of the OX40 agonist ivuxolimab. As DNA, the CDR3 is TGCGCCAGCAGCCCCGGGACACTTGAAAAACTGTTTTTT. This translates into CASSPGTLEKLFF.